Listed below are T cell receptor beta chains from one sample, sequenced in a study of cytomegalovirus exposure and HLA in healthy donors. The method was immunoSEQ multiplex PCR; TCRdb's version includes in-frame clones alone and lacks a portion of them. Among 100,000 to 150,000 clones listed, 65% to 80% were seen once. Sequencing used PBMCs. The receptors originated from a human donor in good health. Both conserved end residues are part of each CDR3. Fields, in order: J gene, V gene, D gene, clone size, CDR3 DNA, CDR3 protein. The D gene is left open where the match is weak. The size entry is marked missing in some rows and otherwise reads once, few, many or a size class.

TRBJ1-1 | TRBV6-5 | . | few | TGTGCCAGCGGCAGGAAAACTGAAGCTTTCTTT | CASGRKTEAFF
TRBJ2-1 | TRBV6-5 | TRBD2 | . | TGTGCCAGCAGTTACTCGACCCGGACTAGCGGGGGGCCGGAGTTCTTC | CASSYSTRTSGGPEFF
TRBJ2-7 | TRBV15 | TRBD2 | . | TGTGCCACCAGCAGAGATCGGGGAGGGCGCGAGCAGTACTTC | CATSRDRGGREQYF
TRBJ2-5 | TRBV5-1 | . | . | TGCGCCAGCAGCTTGGATTTTGGGCGCGAGACCCAGTACTTC | CASSLDFGRETQYF
TRBJ2-2 | TRBV7-6 | TRBD2 | . | TGTGCCAGCAGCTATCGCCGGGCTAGCGGGTCGAACACCGGGGAGCTGTTTTTT | CASSYRRASGSNTGELFF
TRBJ1-3 | TRBV19 | . | . | TGTGTTTCTCTTGGCGGGTCTGGAAACACCATATATTTT | CVSLGGSGNTIYF
TRBJ2-7 | TRBV5-6 | . | . | TGTGCCAGCGGGTCCCCCGGCGGCAGGGCTTACGAGCAGTACTTC | CASGSPGGRAYEQYF
TRBJ1-2 | TRBV4-1 | . | . | TGCGCCAGCAGCCAAGACGATCGGTATGGCTACACCTTC | CASSQDDRYGYTF
TRBJ1-4 | TRBV6-1 | TRBD1 | few | TGTGCCAGCAGTGCAGACAGGGACGTGATTGGTAATGAAAAACTGTTTTTT | CASSADRDVIGNEKLFF
TRBJ1-1 | TRBV4-1 | . | few | TGCGCCAGCAGCCAACTAACAGAAAACACTGAAGCTTTCTTT | CASSQLTENTEAFF
TRBJ1-5 | TRBV27 | . | few | TGTGCCAGCAGTTATACTCTTAGCAATCAGCCCCAGCATTTT | CASSYTLSNQPQHF
TRBJ2-7 | TRBV19 | TRBD1 | once | TGTGCCAGTAGGGAGTACCCGGGACAGCTCTACGAGCAGTACTTC | CASREYPGQLYEQYF
TRBJ2-5 | TRBV5-6 | TRBD2 | . | TGTGCCAGCAGCTTGCAGGGACTAGGGATAGAGACCCAGTACTTC | CASSLQGLGIETQYF
TRBJ1-6 | TRBV5-1 | . | few | TGCGCCAGCAGCTTGGACAGGTCGAGTAATTCACCCCTCCACTTT | CASSLDRSSNSPLHF
TRBJ2-2 | TRBV27 | . | . | TGTGCCAGCAGTTTCGGGGGTTCCGGGGAGCTGTTTTTT | CASSFGGSGELFF
TRBJ2-3 | TRBV13 | . | . | TGTGCCAGCAGCTTAGGCCGCGGGGAGACAGATACGCAGTATTTT | CASSLGRGETDTQYF
TRBJ2-7 | TRBV5-1 | TRBD1 | . | TGCGCCAGCAGCTCAGACAGGGGGATCTACGAGCAGTACTTC | CASSSDRGIYEQYF
TRBJ1-5 | TRBV15 | . | . | TGTGCCACCAGCAGAGAGAACGGGAATCAGCCCCAGCATTTT | CATSRENGNQPQHF
TRBJ1-1 | TRBV6-6 | TRBD1 | few | TGTGCCAGCAGTTCGGAGCAGGGGGTTGTTGGTGAAGCTTTCTTT | CASSSEQGVVGEAFF
TRBJ2-3 | TRBV5-6 | . | few | TGTGCCAGCAGCCCCGGACTAAGGGCGCAGTATTTT | CASSPGLRAQYF
TRBJ1-6 | TRBV28 | . | . | TGTGCCAGCAGTAGAACGGGGATGAGCTCCTATAATTCACCCCTCCACTTT | CASSRTGMSSYNSPLHF
TRBJ1-2 | TRBV5-4 | TRBD1 | . | TGTGCCAGCAGCTCAGGGACAGCTTATGGCTACACCTTC | CASSSGTAYGYTF
TRBJ2-7 | TRBV11-2 | TRBD2 | . | TGTGCCAGCAGCTTAAGAGCGGGGGGATCGTTTGTGTACTTC | CASSLRAGGSFVYF
TRBJ2-5 | TRBV18 | . | . | TGTGCCAGCTCACCGAATCGACAGCCCGAGACCCAGTACTTC | CASSPNRQPETQYF
TRBJ2-7 | TRBV18 | . | few | TGTGCCAGCTCACTCGGGAAATACGAGCAGTACTTC | CASSLGKYEQYF
TRBJ2-7 | TRBV11-1 | . | . | TGTGCCAGCAGCTTATCTCCCAGTTACGAGCAGTACTTC | CASSLSPSYEQYF
TRBJ2-1 | TRBV6-1 | TRBD1 | . | TGTGCCAGCAACGGACAGGGTTCATACAATGAGCAGTTCTTC | CASNGQGSYNEQFF
TRBJ2-5 | TRBV18 | TRBD2 | . | TGTGCCAGCTCACCTTTAGCGGGGGGGCTCCAAGAGACCCAGTACTTC | CASSPLAGGLQETQYF
TRBJ2-7 | TRBV27 | . | . | TGTGCCAGCAGTTTCCTCGGACATGAGCAGTACTTC | CASSFLGHEQYF
TRBJ2-3 | TRBV6-5 | . | . | TGTGCCAGCTCGAGGGGCACAGATACGCAGTATTTT | CASSRGTDTQYF
TRBJ2-7 | TRBV27 | . | . | TGTGCCAGCAGTTTCTCCAGATTGTACGAGCAGTACTTC | CASSFSRLYEQYF
TRBJ2-7 | TRBV9 | TRBD2 | . | TGTGCCAGCAGCGGTGGGACTAGCTTGGACGAGCAGTACTTC | CASSGGTSLDEQYF
TRBJ2-5 | TRBV5-6 | TRBD2 | . | TGTGCCAGCAGCTTATTAGCGGGGGAAGAGACCCAGTACTTC | CASSLLAGEETQYF
TRBJ2-3 | TRBV11-2 | TRBD2 | . | TGTGCCAGCAGCTTCCTATCCCGTAGCGGGGGGTCTAATACGCAGTATTTT | CASSFLSRSGGSNTQYF
TRBJ2-4 | TRBV7-8 | TRBD2 | . | TGTGCCAGCAGCTTAGCTATGAGCGGGGGGGCAATTCAGTACTTC | CASSLAMSGGAIQYF
TRBJ2-3 | TRBV27 | TRBD2 | . | TGTGCCAGCACTTCGACTAGCGGGGGGGGAGATACGCAGTATTTT | CASTSTSGGGDTQYF
TRBJ1-2 | TRBV2 | . | . | TGTGCCAGCAGCCCCCAGCGGGCAGAACTATCTGCCGGCTACACCTTC | CASSPQRAELSAGYTF
TRBJ2-7 | TRBV7-9 | TRBD2 | . | TGTGCCAGCAGCTTTGGACTAGCGGGGAGCTCCTACGAGCAGTACTTC | CASSFGLAGSSYEQYF
TRBJ2-1 | TRBV11-2 | TRBD2 | . | TGTGCCAGCAGCCGAGCGGGGGAATACAATGAGCAGTTCTTC | CASSRAGEYNEQFF
TRBJ2-7 | TRBV6-5 | . | . | TGTGCCAGCAGTAGCCTGGGTGGAGGGGACTACGAGCAGTACTTC | CASSSLGGGDYEQYF
TRBJ2-1 | TRBV10-3 | TRBD1 | . | TGTGCCATCAGCCCGGGACAGGAGAATGAGCAGTTCTTC | CAISPGQENEQFF
TRBJ2-3 | TRBV27 | . | . | TGTGCCAGCAGTTCGGGACTGAATACGCAGTATTTT | CASSSGLNTQYF
TRBJ2-5 | TRBV2 | . | . | TGTGCCAGCCGCGCACTGGGACTTAGAACCGAAGAGACCCAGTACTTC | CASRALGLRTEETQYF
TRBJ2-1 | TRBV5-4 | . | . | TGTGCCAGCAGCTTGGCCGGGGGCAATGAGCAGTTCTTC | CASSLAGGNEQFF
TRBJ2-1 | TRBV30 | . | . | TGTGCCTGGAGTCCCGGACTCGCCAGTTACAATGAGCAGTTCTTC | CAWSPGLASYNEQFF
TRBJ1-5 | TRBV7-8 | TRBD1 | once | TGTGCCAGCAGCCCGGACAGGGGGATTTATCAGCCCCAGCATTTT | CASSPDRGIYQPQHF
TRBJ1-2 | TRBV27 | . | . | TGTGCCAGCGGCGGGTTTGCCTTTCATGGCTACACCTTC | CASGGFAFHGYTF
TRBJ2-7 | TRBV28 | . | once | TGTGCCAGCACCCCAGAGAGGGAAATCTACGAGCAGTACTTC | CASTPEREIYEQYF
TRBJ1-1 | TRBV5-1 | . | few | TGCGCCAGCAGCTTGGTGGGCGTTGAAGCTTTCTTT | CASSLVGVEAFF
TRBJ2-2 | TRBV7-2 | TRBD2 | . | TGTGCCAGCAGCTTGTCTAGCGGGGGGGGCACCGGGGAGCTGTTTTTT | CASSLSSGGGTGELFF
TRBJ2-7 | TRBV5-8 | . | . | TGTGCCAGCACCCAAGGGGTATGGGGAAGGAACTACGAGCAGTACTTC | CASTQGVWGRNYEQYF
TRBJ2-7 | TRBV6-5 | . | once | TGTGCCAGCAGTTATTTGGGACAAAGCTCCTACGAGCAGTACTTC | CASSYLGQSSYEQYF
TRBJ2-5 | TRBV7-9 | TRBD2 | . | TGTTCCGACTCGGGGGGGACCGGGGAGACCCAGTACTTC | CSDSGGTGETQYF